Listed here are 10 T cell receptor beta chains from one sample, sequenced in a study of blood T cell repertoires in COVID-19. Method: immunoSEQ multiplex PCR; TCRdb's copy keeps in-frame clones and lacks some. The table has 300,000 to 400,000 clones, more than 75% seen once; the top ten hold around 0.95%. The sample comprised PBMCs or T cells enriched from blood (not recorded which). Receptor source: a woman aged 30 to 39 with acute COVID-19.

The chain employs TRBV30 and TRBJ1-3; 7 nucleotides line up with TRBD1. The CDR3 contains 13 residues. From germline, CDR1 is GTSNPN and CDR2 SVGIG (reference sequence). V dropped 6 bases and J dropped 0; count of bases not matched to a gene: 2. The CDR3 bases are TGTGCCTGTGACAGGGACTCTGGAAACACCATATATTTT. It encodes CACDRDSGNTIYF.

The CDR3 protein is CASTIAGTVNEKLFF. CDR3 DNA sequence: TGTGCCAGTACCATAGCGGGGACGGTGAATGAAAAACTGTTTTTT. The V call is TRBV19, the J call TRBJ1-4, with D perhaps matching TRBD1 (5 bases). Trimming cost V 7 bases and J 5 bases, with 17 bases left between them. The CDR3 runs to 15 residues. The germline V gene encodes CDR1 LNHDA and CDR2 SQIVND (reference sequence).

J is TRBJ1-2 and V is TRBV14; possibly TRBD1 for D (5 bases). The CDR3 covers 15 residues. Germline V gene data show CDR1 as SGHDN and CDR2 as FVKESK. Deletions cut 2 bases from V and 6 bases from J, with 16 bases between. The CDR3 nucleotides read TGTGCCAGCAGCCAACGATCACAGGATAAGAATGGCTACACCTTC. Its translation: CASSQRSQDKNGYTF.

The rearrangement joins TRBV7-9 to TRBJ2-2, with D possibly matching TRBD1 (6 bases). The germline V gene encodes CDR1 SEHNR and CDR2 FQNEAQ (reference sequence). The CDR3 runs 17 residues. The V end was cut by 4 bases, the J end by 4 bases, with 19 bases between. The CDR3 region is CASSSPVVGAGTGELFF. CDR3 bases: TGTGCCAGCAGCTCCCCGGTCGTGGGGGCCGGCACCGGGGAGCTGTTTTTT.

This chain uses TRBV4-1 with TRBJ2-7, with 7 nucleotides matching TRBD1. V shed 2 bases and J 2 bases; nucleotides not matched to a gene: 6. This CDR3 contains 15 residues. Germline-derived CDR1 and CDR2 are MGHRA and YSYEKL. This CDR3 reads CASSQQDRPTYEQYF. The CDR3 DNA reads TGCGCCAGCAGCCAACAGGACAGGCCGACCTACGAGCAGTACTTC.

The V call is TRBV14, the J call TRBJ2-7, with TRBD1 matching 8 bases. Germline CDR1 and CDR2: SGHDN and FVKESK. Germline trimming cut 0 bases from V and 0 bases from J; bases unmatched to any gene: 7. The CDR3 is 17 amino acids. The CDR3 sequence is CASSQDSGQGYSYEQYF. Here the CDR3 DNA reads TGTGCCAGCAGCCAAGATAGCGGACAGGGTTACTCCTACGAGCAGTACTTC. The variable domain in full, completed from reference TRBV14 and TRBJ2-7, reads EAGVTQFPSHSVIEKGQTVTLRCDPISGHDNLYWYRRVMGKEIKFLLHFVKESKQDESGMPNNRFLAERTGGTYSTLKVQPAELEDSGVYFCASSQDSGQGYSYEQYFGPGTRLTVT.

This chain uses TRBV18 with TRBJ2-5; TRBD1 agrees at 7 bases. This CDR3 spans 17 amino acids. V lost 1 base, J lost 2 bases, and 10 bases stayed unmatched. Germline V gives CDR1 KGHSH, CDR2 LQKENI. For the CDR3, the DNA is TGTGCCAGCTCACCACAGGGCGCCAGGGGGACGCAAGAGACCCAGTACTTC. Encoded protein: CASSPQGARGTQETQYF.

The genes are TRBV3-1 (or the pseudogene TRBV3-2) and TRBJ2-1; 7 nucleotides match TRBD2. The CDR3 is 17 amino acids. Germline lookup yields CDR1 LGHDT and CDR2 YNNKEL (reference sequence). J gave up 0 bases and V 0 bases, and 5 bases lay outside the gene matches. DNA for the CDR3: TGTGCCAGCAGCCAAGATCTTAGCGGGCTCTCCTACAATGAGCAGTTCTTC. Its translation is CASSQDLSGLSYNEQFF.

This clone occurred once. J is TRBJ2-1 and V is TRBV27; TRBD1 is a possible D gene (6 bases). From germline, CDR1 is MNHEY and CDR2 SMNVEV (reference sequence). Trimming pared 5 bases from V and 0 bases from J, leaving 14 bases between. This CDR3 comprises 16 residues. The CDR3 here is CASSPATGFSYNEQFF. The CDR3 bases are TGTGCCAGCAGTCCCGCGACAGGCTTCTCCTACAATGAGCAGTTCTTC.

The gene calls are TRBV7-2 and TRBJ2-1; 13 bases align to TRBD2. Germline V gene sequence: CDR1 SGHTA, CDR2 FQGNSA. The CDR3 runs 18 residues. V lost 5 bases, J lost 8 bases, and 15 bases stayed unmatched. The CDR3: CASSQRTSGGHVHHEQFF. Here the CDR3 DNA reads TGTGCCAGCAGCCAAAGGACTAGCGGGGGACACGTCCACCATGAGCAGTTCTTC.